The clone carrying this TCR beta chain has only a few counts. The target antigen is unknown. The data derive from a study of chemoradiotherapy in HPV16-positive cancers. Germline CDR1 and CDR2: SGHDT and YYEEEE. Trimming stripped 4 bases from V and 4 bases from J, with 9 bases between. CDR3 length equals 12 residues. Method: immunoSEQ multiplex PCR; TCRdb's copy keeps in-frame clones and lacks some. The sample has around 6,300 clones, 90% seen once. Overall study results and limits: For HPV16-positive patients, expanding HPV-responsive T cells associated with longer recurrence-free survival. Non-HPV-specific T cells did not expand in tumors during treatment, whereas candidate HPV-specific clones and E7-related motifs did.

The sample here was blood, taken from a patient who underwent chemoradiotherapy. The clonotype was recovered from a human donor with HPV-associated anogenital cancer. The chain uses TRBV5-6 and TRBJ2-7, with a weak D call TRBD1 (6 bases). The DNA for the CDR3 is TGTGCCAGCAGCCCCAGGGGTTACGAGCAGTACTTC. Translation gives CASSPRGYEQYF.